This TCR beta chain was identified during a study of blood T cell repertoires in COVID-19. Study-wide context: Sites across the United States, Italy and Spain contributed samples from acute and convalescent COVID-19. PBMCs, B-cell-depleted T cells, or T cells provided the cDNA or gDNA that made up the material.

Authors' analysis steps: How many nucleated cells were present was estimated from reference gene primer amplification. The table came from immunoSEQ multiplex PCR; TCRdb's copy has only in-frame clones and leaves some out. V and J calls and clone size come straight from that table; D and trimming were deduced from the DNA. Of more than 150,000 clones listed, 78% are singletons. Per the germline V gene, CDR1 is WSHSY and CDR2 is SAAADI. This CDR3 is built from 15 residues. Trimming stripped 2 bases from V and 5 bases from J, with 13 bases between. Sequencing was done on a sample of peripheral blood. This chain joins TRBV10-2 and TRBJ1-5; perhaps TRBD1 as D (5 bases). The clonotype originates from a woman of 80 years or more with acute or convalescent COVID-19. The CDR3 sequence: CASSESGAGYQPQHF. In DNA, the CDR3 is TGCGCCAGCAGTGAGAGCGGGGCAGGGTATCAGCCCCAGCATTTT.